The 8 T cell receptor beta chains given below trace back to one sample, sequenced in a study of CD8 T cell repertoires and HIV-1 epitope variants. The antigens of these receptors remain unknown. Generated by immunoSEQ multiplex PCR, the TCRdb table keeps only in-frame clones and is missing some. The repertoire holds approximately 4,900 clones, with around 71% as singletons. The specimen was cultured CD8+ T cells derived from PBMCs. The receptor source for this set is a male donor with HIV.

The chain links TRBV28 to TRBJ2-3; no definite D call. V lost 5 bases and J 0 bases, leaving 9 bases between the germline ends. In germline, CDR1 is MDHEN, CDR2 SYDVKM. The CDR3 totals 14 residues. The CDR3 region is CASSPVVSTDTQYF. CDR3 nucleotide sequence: TGTGCCAGCAGTCCGGTAGTAAGCACAGATACGCAGTATTTT.

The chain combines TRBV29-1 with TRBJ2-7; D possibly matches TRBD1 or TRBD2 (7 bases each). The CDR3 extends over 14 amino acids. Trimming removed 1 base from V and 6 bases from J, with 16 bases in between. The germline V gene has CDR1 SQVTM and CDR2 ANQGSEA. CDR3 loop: CSVEGEGTVGEQYF. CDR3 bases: TGCAGCGTTGAAGGGGAGGGGACAGTTGGCGAGCAGTACTTC.

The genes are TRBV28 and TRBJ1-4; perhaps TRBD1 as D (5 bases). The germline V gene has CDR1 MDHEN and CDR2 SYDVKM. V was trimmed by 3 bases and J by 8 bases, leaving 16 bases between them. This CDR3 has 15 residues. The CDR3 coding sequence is TGTGCCAGCAGTTTGTTGGAACAGGAGGAGGAAAAACTGTTTTTT. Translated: CASSLLEQEEEKLFF.

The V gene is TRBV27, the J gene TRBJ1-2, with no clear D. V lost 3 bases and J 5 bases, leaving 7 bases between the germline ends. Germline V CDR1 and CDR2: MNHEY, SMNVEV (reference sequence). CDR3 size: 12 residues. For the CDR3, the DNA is TGTGCCAGCAGTTTCAAATCATATGGCTACACCTTC. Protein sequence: CASSFKSYGYTF.

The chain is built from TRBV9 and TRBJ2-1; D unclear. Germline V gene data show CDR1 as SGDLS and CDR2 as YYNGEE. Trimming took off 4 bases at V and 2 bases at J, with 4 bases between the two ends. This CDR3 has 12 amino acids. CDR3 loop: CASSPTYNEQFF. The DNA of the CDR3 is TGTGCCAGCAGCCCGACCTACAATGAGCAGTTCTTC.

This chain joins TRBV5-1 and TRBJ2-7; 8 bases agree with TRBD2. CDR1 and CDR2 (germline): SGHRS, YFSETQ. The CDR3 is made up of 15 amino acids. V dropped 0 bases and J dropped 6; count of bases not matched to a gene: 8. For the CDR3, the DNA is TGCGCCAGCAGCTTGGAACCGGGACTAGGGGGCGAGCAGTACTTC. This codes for CASSLEPGLGGEQYF.

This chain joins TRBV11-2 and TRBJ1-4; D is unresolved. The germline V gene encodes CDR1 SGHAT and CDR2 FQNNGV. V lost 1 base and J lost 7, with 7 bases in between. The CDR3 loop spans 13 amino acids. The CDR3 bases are TGTGCCAGCAGCTTAGGCCCCGGTGAAAAACTGTTTTTT. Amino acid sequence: CASSLGPGEKLFF.

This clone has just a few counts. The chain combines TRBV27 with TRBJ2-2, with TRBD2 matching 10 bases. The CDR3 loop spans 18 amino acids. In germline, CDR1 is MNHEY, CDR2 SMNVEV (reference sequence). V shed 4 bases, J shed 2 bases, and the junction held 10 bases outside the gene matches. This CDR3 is CASSSTTTSGNNTGELFF. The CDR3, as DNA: TGTGCCAGCAGTTCAACGACAACTAGCGGGAACAACACCGGGGAGCTGTTTTTT.